The sequence of this T cell receptor beta chain was determined in a study of blood T cell repertoires in COVID-19. Study-wide background: COVID-19 samples, acute and convalescent, were from the United States, Italy and Spain.

Two negative PCRs, clearance, or symptom resolution had been documented for recovered Cohort 3 donors. The V segment lost 5 bases and the J segment 0 bases; nucleotides outside the gene matches: 1. The CDR3 consists of 14 residues. The germline gives CDR1 PRHDT, CDR2 FYEKMQ (reference sequence). Per the study methods: Estimates of nucleated cell counts were drawn from the amplification of reference gene primers. The method was immunoSEQ multiplex PCR; TCRdb's version includes in-frame clones alone and lacks a portion of them. V and J calls and clone size are given by that table; D and trimming were obtained from the DNA. Found here are roughly 380,000 clones, roughly 84% of them singletons; the top ten hold roughly 3%.

This TCR was recovered from a woman in her 30s who had recovered from COVID-19. The chain joins TRBV13 to TRBJ1-3; 7 bases are a match to TRBD1. Sequencing was carried out using PBMCs or T cells enriched from blood (not recorded which). The CDR3 DNA reads TGTGCCAGCAGCGGGGACAGCTCTGGAAACACCATATATTTT. Residues: CASSGDSSGNTIYF.